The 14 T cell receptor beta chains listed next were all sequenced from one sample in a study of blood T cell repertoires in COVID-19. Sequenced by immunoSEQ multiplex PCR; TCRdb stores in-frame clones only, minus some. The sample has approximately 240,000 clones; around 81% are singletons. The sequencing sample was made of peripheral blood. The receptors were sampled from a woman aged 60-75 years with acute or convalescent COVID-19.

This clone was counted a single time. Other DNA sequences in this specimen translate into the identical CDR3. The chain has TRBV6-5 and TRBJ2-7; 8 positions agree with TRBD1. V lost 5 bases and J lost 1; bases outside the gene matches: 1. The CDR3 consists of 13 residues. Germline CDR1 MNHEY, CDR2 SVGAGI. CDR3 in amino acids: CASSRTGSYEQYF. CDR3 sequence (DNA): TGTGCCAGCAGTAGGACAGGGTCCTACGAGCAGTACTTC.

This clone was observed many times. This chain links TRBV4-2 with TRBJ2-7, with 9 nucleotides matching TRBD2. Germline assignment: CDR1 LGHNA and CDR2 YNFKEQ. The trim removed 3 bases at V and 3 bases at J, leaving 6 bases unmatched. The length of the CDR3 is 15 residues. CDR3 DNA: TGTGCCAGCAGCCAGGCGGGGGGGCAACTCTACGAGCAGTACTTC. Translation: CASSQAGGQLYEQYF.

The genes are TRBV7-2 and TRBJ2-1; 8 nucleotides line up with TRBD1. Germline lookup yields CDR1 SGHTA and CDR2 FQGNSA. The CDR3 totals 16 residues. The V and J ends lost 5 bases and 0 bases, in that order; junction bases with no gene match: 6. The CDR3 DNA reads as TGTGCCAGCAGCGCGACAGGGGTTGGCTCCTACAATGAGCAGTTCTTC. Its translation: CASSATGVGSYNEQFF.

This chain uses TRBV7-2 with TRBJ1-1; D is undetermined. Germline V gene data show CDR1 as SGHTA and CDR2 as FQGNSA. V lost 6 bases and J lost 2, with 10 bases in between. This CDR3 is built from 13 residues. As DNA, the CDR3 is TGTGCCAGCAGACCTAACGTAAACACTGAAGCTTTCTTT. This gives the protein CASRPNVNTEAFF. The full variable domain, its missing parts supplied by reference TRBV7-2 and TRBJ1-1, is GAGVSQSPSNKVTEKGKDVELRCDPISGHTALYWYRQSLGQGLEFLIYFQGNSAPDKSGLPSDRFSAERTGGSVSTLTIQRTQQEDSAVYLCASRPNVNTEAFFGQGTRLTVV.

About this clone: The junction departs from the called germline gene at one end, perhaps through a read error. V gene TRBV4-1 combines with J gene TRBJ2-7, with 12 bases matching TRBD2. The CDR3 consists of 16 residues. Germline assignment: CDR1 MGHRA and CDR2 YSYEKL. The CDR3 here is CASSQASGGAKYGQYF. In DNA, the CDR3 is TGCGCCAGCAGCCAAGCTAGCGGGGGGGCCAAGTACGGGCAGTACTTC.

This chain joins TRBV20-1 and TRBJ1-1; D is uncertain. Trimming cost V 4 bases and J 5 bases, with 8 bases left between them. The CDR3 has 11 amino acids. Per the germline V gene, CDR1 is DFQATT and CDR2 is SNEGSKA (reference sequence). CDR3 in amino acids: CSAIRQTEAFF. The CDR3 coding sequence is TGCAGTGCTATACGCCAGACTGAAGCTTTCTTT.

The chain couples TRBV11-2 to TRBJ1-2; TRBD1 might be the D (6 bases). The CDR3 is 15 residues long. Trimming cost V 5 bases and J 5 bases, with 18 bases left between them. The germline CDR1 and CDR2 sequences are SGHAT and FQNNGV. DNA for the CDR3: TGTGCCAGCAGCCCCAGGCTGGGACACCCTTATGGCTACACCTTC. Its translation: CASSPRLGHPYGYTF.

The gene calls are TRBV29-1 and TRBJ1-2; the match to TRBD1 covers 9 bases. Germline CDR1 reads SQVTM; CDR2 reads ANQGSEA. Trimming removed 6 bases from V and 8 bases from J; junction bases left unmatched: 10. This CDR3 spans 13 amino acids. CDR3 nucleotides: TGCAGCGTGGGCATCGACAGGGGGGTGGGCTACACCTTC. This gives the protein CSVGIDRGVGYTF.

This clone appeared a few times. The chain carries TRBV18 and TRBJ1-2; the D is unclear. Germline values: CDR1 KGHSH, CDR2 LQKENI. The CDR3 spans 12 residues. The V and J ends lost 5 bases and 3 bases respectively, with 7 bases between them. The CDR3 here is CASSGRDYGYTF. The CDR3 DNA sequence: TGTGCCAGCTCAGGGAGGGACTATGGCTACACCTTC.

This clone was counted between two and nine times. The CDR3, as DNA: TGTGCCAGCAGCTTAAGGGCCTCCTCCACCTACAATGAGCAGTTCTTC. Protein product: CASSLRASSTYNEQFF. This chain links TRBV7-3 with TRBJ2-1, with no clear D. Trimming stripped 1 base from V and 2 bases from J, with 12 bases between. This CDR3 spans 16 amino acids. Germline V gives CDR1 SGHTA, CDR2 FQGTGA.

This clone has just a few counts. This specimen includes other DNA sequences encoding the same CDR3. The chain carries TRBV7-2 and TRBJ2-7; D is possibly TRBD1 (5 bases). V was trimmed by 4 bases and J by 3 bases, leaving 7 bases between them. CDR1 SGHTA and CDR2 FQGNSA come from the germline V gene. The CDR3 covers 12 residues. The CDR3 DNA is TGTGCCAGCAGCTCTACAGGCTACGAGCAGTACTTC. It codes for CASSSTGYEQYF.

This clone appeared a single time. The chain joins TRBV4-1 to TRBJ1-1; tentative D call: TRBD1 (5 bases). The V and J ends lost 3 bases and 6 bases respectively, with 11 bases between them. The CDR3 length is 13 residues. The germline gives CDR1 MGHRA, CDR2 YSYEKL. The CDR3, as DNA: TGCGCCAGCAGCCAGGATCGACAGTCTGAAGCTTTCTTT. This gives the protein CASSQDRQSEAFF.

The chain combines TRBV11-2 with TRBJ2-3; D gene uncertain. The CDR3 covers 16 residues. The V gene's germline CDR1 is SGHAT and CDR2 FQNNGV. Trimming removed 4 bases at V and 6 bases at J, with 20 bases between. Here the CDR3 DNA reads TGTGCCAGCAGCTCACGGATCTTAGCCCTCGCGGATACGCAGTATTTT. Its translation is CASSSRILALADTQYF.

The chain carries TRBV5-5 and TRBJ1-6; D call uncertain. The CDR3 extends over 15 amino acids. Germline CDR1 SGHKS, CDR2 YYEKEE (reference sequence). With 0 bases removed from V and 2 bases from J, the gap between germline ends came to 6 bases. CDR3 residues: CASSLGGTYNSPLHF. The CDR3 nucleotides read TGTGCCAGCAGCTTGGGCGGAACCTATAATTCACCCCTCCACTTT.